Each of the 22 T cell receptor beta chains below was sequenced from the same sample in a study of T cell repertoires in cytomegalovirus infection. TCRdb used MiXCR to reprocess the reads, holding one entry per CDR3 protein. The table includes hundreds of thousands of distinct CDR3 sequences, around 35% detected once. These receptors' targets are unknown. The sample here was cultured PBMCs, taken from culture after CMV antigen stimulation. The receptors were sampled from a human donor in good health (CMV status not recorded). Some clones in this sample may be carry-over from other donors' samples.

The CDR3 DNA sequence: TGTGCCAGTAGTATAGTGGGACAGTTAAACTATGGCTACACCTTC. Translation gives CASSIVGQLNYGYTF. The chain has TRBV19 and TRBJ1-2; TRBD1 aligns across 7 bases. Per the germline V gene, CDR1 is LNHDA and CDR2 is SQIVND (reference sequence). V gave up 1 base and J gave up 2 bases; unmatched junction bases: 4. This CDR3 region has 15 residues.

This clonotype was detected only a few times. This sequence joins TRBV7-8 and TRBJ1-5; D uncertain. CDR3 length: 16 amino acids. Per germline, CDR1 SGHVS and CDR2 FQNEAQ. The V and J ends lost 5 bases and 1 base respectively, with 15 bases between them. The CDR3 DNA reads as TGTGCCAGCAGCCCCCGCGCATTTGGAAGCAATCAGCCCCAGCATTTT. Protein: CASSPRAFGSNQPQHF.

The rearrangement uses TRBV7-2 and TRBJ1-2, with TRBD1 matching over 9 bases. Germline V gene data show CDR1 as SGHTA and CDR2 as FQGNSA. The ends lost 3 bases at V and 4 bases at J; junction bases unmatched: 9. This CDR3 region has 16 residues. This chain's CDR3 is CASSFGGPGQGYGYTF. For the CDR3, the DNA is TGTGCCAGCAGCTTTGGGGGACCGGGACAGGGCTATGGCTACACCTTC.

The chain combines TRBV20-1 with TRBJ2-5; perhaps D is TRBD1 or TRBD2 (6 bases each). Germline lookup yields CDR1 DFQATT and CDR2 SNEGSKA (reference sequence). The CDR3 covers 15 residues. Trimming left V 6 bases short and J 4 bases short, with 21 bases between. The CDR3 loop is CSARRGSERVETQYF. CDR3 nucleotides: TGCAGTGCCAGGAGGGGGAGCGAGAGGGTAGAGACCCAGTACTTC.

V is TRBV19 and J is TRBJ2-1, with TRBD2 identical over 12 bases. V was pared by 5 bases and J by 6 bases, with 11 bases of the junction left unmatched. The germline V gene has CDR1 LNHDA and CDR2 SQIVND (reference sequence). The CDR3 is 17 residues long. DNA for the CDR3: TGTGCCAGTAGTGTCAGGACTAGCGGGGTGATTCTCAATGAGCAGTTCTTC. Protein sequence: CASSVRTSGVILNEQFF.

The chain uses TRBV15 and TRBJ1-4, with D possibly being TRBD1 (5 bases). CDR3 length: 16 residues. CDR1 and CDR2 (germline): LNHNV, YYDKDF (reference sequence). V was shortened by 0 bases and J by 3 bases, with 11 bases between the two germline ends. The CDR3 is CATSREVTAANEKLFF. In DNA form, the CDR3 reads TGTGCCACCAGCAGAGAGGTGACAGCGGCTAATGAAAAACTGTTTTTT.

This chain uses TRBV6-8 with TRBJ1-5; D is ambiguous. The CDR3 totals 15 residues. With 3 bases removed from V and 9 bases from J, the gap between germline ends came to 18 bases. Germline V CDR1 and CDR2: MNHGY, SAAAGT. The chain's CDR3 is CASSYMRANEGPQHF. The CDR3 DNA follows: TGTGCCAGCAGTTATATGAGGGCGAACGAAGGGCCCCAGCATTTT.

The chain joins TRBV20-1 to TRBJ2-1, with TRBD1 as a possible D gene (7 bases). This CDR3 is 14 amino acids long. V was trimmed by 3 bases and J by 4 bases, leaving 13 bases between them. CDR1 is DFQATT, CDR2 SNEGSKA, per germline (reference sequence). CDR3 sequence reads: CSASSPGGYNEQFF. CDR3 sequence (DNA): TGCAGTGCTAGTAGCCCAGGGGGGTACAATGAGCAGTTCTTC.

V gene TRBV20-1 combines with J gene TRBJ1-5; 9 bases match TRBD1. V lost 3 bases and J lost 0; bases outside the gene matches: 3. CDR1 DFQATT and CDR2 SNEGSKA come from the germline V gene (reference sequence). CDR3 length: 15 amino acids. CDR3 sequence reads: CSARGQGNSNQPQHF. The DNA of the CDR3 is TGCAGTGCTAGGGGACAGGGAAATAGCAATCAGCCCCAGCATTTT.

As concerns this clonotype: At one end the junction does not follow the germline gene, possibly because of a read error. This chain links TRBV2 with TRBJ2-1, with a weak D call TRBD2 (5 bases). This CDR3 contains 18 residues. CDR1 and CDR2 (germline): SNHLY, FYNNEI. In DNA form, the CDR3 reads TGTGCTAGCAGTGAAGAGGGAAGGGCCAAAGGGCCCTACAATGAGCAGTTCTTC. Translated: CASSEEGRAKGPYNEQFF.

The gene calls are TRBV6-7 and TRBJ2-7; D possibly uses TRBD1 or TRBD2 (5 bases each). TRBV6-7 is filed as an ORF, its function uncertain. The ends were cut back, 8 bases at V and 2 bases at J, with 19 bases in the middle. This CDR3 region has 15 residues. Here the CDR3 DNA reads TGTGCCAGCCAAGACCTGGTCGGGGCGCCCTACGAGCAGTACGTC. Its translation is CASQDLVGAPYEQYV.

This clonotype was seen at least ten times. The V and J genes are TRBV7-8 and TRBJ2-5; D is possibly TRBD1 (5 bases). The CDR3 sequence is 14 residues long. V was pared by 5 bases and J by 2 bases, with 12 bases between. Germline loops: CDR1 SGHVS, CDR2 FQNEAQ. The chain's CDR3 is CASSPTRVQETQYF. Written as DNA, the CDR3 is TGTGCCAGCAGCCCAACCAGGGTTCAAGAGACCCAGTACTTC.

This clonotype was seen a handful of times. The chain employs TRBV7-2 and TRBJ2-7; D is perhaps TRBD2 (6 bases). Germline values: CDR1 SGHTA, CDR2 FQGNSA. The CDR3 loop spans 12 amino acids. V lost 5 bases to trimming and J lost 6 bases, with 11 bases between them. The CDR3 here is CASSRAGGEQYF. The CDR3 nucleotides are TGTGCCAGCAGCAGGGCCGGGGGCGAGCAGTACTTC.

CDR3 coding DNA: TGTGCCAGCAGTGAGGGTAGCGGGAGGGCCTCTGTCTGGTACGTC. It specifies CASSEGSGRASVWYV. The chain combines TRBV6-6 with TRBJ2-7; 11 bases map to TRBD2. V lost 5 bases to trimming and J lost 12 bases; unmatched junction nucleotides: 15. The CDR3 spans 15 residues. Germline V gives CDR1 MNHNY, CDR2 SVGAGI (reference sequence).

V is TRBV2 and J is TRBJ2-1, with 8 bases fitting TRBD1. The V gene's germline CDR1 is SNHLY and CDR2 FYNNEI. There are 15 residues in the CDR3. V lost 6 bases, J lost 3 bases, and 7 bases stayed unmatched. CDR3 amino acids: CASRATGVGYNEQFF. CDR3 sequence (DNA): TGTGCCAGCAGGGCGACAGGGGTCGGCTACAATGAGCAGTTCTTC.

The rearrangement uses TRBV7-8 and TRBJ2-1; a weak D match, TRBD1 (5 bases). V shed 0 bases and J shed 3 bases, with 15 bases lying between them. The germline V gene has CDR1 SGHVS and CDR2 FQNEAQ. CDR3 length: 17 amino acids. CDR3 sequence: CASSLASGSRGYNEQFF. The CDR3 DNA follows: TGTGCCAGCAGCTTAGCGTCCGGCTCAAGGGGCTACAATGAGCAGTTCTTC.

This clonotype was picked up many times. The V and J genes are TRBV7-2 and TRBJ2-5; D not certain. V lost 1 base and J 1 base, leaving 10 bases between the germline ends. Germline V gene lookup returns CDR1 SGHTA and CDR2 FQGNSA. This CDR3 is built from 15 residues. DNA of the CDR3: TGTGCCAGCAGCTTAGGTGGGAACAGCCAAGAGACCCAGTACTTC. It yields the protein CASSLGGNSQETQYF. Filled out from reference TRBV7-2 and TRBJ2-5, the complete variable domain reads GAGVSQSPSNKVTEKGKDVELRCDPISGHTALYWYRQSLGQGLEFLIYFQGNSAPDKSGLPSDRFSAERTGGSVSTLTIQRTQQEDSAVYLCASSLGGNSQETQYFGPGTRLLVL.

This clonotype has a handful of counts. This chain's CDR3 is CASAFSGETDTQYF. DNA for the CDR3: TGTGCCAGCGCATTCTCAGGGGAAACAGATACGCAGTATTTT. The V and J genes are TRBV27 and TRBJ2-3; TRBD1 might be the D (6 bases). V gave up 8 bases and J gave up 3 bases, with 15 bases separating them. Germline V gene lookup returns CDR1 MNHEY and CDR2 SMNVEV (reference sequence). CDR3 length: 14 amino acids.

The genes are TRBV7-4 and TRBJ2-3, with a possible D match to TRBD1 (7 bases). Looked up from germline, CDR1 is SGHVT and CDR2 is SQSDAQ. The CDR3 runs to 17 residues. V lost 5 bases and J 3 bases, leaving 21 bases between the germline ends. The chain's CDR3 is CASSQTKIQGTTDTQYF. Written as DNA, the CDR3 is TGTGCCAGCAGCCAGACCAAGATACAGGGGACTACAGATACGCAGTATTTT.

In its sample, this clonotype was seen a few times. The chain carries TRBV7-3 and TRBJ2-2; 15 nucleotides align to TRBD2. V was pared by 5 bases and J by 5 bases, with 6 bases of the junction left unmatched. The CDR3 contains 17 residues. Germline CDR1 and CDR2: SGHTA and FQGTGA. CDR3 region: CASSQTGTSGRTGELFF. The CDR3 nucleotides read TGTGCCAGCAGCCAGACCGGGACTAGCGGGAGGACCGGGGAGCTGTTTTTT.

The CDR3 DNA is TGTGCCATCACCTTTGGACCGATGAACACTGAAGCTTTCTTT. The encoded protein is CAITFGPMNTEAFF. This chain uses TRBV10-3 with TRBJ1-1; D not certain. CDR3 length: 14 residues. V was clipped by 7 bases and J by 0 bases, with 12 bases between them. CDR1 and CDR2 from the germline V gene are ENHRY and SYGVKD.

The V call is TRBV29-1, the J call TRBJ2-2; no clear D gene. The CDR3 spans 14 residues. Looked up from germline, CDR1 is SQVTM and CDR2 is ANQGSEA. V was shortened by 5 bases and J by 0 bases, with 10 bases between the two germline ends. The CDR3 sequence is CSVLWGTNTGELFF. The CDR3 nucleotides read TGCAGCGTTTTGTGGGGAACGAACACCGGGGAGCTGTTTTTT.